The T cell receptor beta chain under discussion was sequenced for a study of cytotoxic CD8 clonotypes in ibrutinib-treated CLL. This clone was counted only a few times. TCRdb's copy holds only in-frame clones and misses some; the assay was immunoSEQ multiplex PCR. The sample yields some 120,000 clones, 58% seen once. Per germline, CDR1 SGHAT and CDR2 FQDESV (reference sequence). The V gene lost 2 bases and the J gene lost 4 bases, with 15 bases spanning the gap. CDR3 length: 15 residues. J is TRBJ2-7 and V is TRBV11-1; D might be TRBD1 (5 bases). The source was PBMCs, collected after 24 months of ibrutinib treatment. The TCR was taken from a human donor with chronic lymphocytic leukemia. CDR3 sequence reads: CASSLSTAYRYEQYF. The CDR3 DNA sequence: TGTGCCAGCAGCTTATCAACAGCCTACAGGTACGAGCAGTACTTC.